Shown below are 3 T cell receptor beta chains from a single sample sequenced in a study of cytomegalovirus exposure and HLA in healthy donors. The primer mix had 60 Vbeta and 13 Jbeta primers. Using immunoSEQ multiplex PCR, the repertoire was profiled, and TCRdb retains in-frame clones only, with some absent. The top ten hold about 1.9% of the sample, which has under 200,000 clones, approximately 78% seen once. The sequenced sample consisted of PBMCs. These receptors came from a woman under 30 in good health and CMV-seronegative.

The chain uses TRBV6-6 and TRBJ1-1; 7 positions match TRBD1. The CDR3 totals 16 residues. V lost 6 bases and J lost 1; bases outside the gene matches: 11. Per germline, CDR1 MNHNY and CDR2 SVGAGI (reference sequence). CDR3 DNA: TGTGCCAGCAGGTTAGGAAACAGGGGACCGAACACTGAAGCTTTCTTT. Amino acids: CASRLGNRGPNTEAFF.

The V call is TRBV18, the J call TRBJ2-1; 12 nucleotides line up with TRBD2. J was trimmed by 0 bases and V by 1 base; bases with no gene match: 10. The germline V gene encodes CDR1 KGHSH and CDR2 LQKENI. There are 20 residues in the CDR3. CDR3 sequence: CASSPRLTSGGTSSYNEQFF. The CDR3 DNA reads TGTGCCAGCTCACCACGCCTTACTAGCGGGGGGACCAGCTCCTACAATGAGCAGTTCTTC.

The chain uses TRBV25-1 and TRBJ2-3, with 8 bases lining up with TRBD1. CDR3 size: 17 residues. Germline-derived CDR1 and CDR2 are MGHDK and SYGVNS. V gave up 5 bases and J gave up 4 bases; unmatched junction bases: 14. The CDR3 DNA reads TGTGCCAGCAGTTCCGCCATAGGACAGGGTTCTTCAGATACGCAGTATTTT. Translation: CASSSAIGQGSSDTQYF.